The 20 T cell receptor beta chains listed next were all sequenced from one sample in a study of cytomegalovirus exposure and HLA in healthy donors. Both 60 Vbeta primers and 13 Jbeta primers went into the PCR. Using immunoSEQ multiplex PCR, the repertoire was profiled, and TCRdb retains in-frame clones only, with some absent. This table has over 150,000 clones, approximately 80% appearing once. Sample: PBMCs. The source of these receptors is a man aged 25-45 years in good health and CMV-seropositive.

The J gene is TRBJ1-3, the V gene TRBV28, with TRBD1 as a possible D gene (6 bases). The CDR3 totals 14 residues. CDR1 is MDHEN and CDR2 is SYDVKM in the germline V gene. Trimming stripped 5 bases from V and 2 bases from J, with 10 bases between. CDR3 region: CASSAGTTGNTIYF. The CDR3 coding sequence is TGTGCCAGCAGTGCCGGGACAACTGGAAACACCATATATTTT.

In this sample, this clone turned up once. This chain joins TRBV5-1 and TRBJ2-2, with D possibly TRBD1 on 5 matching bases. CDR3 length: 16 amino acids. Trimming took off 0 bases at V and 4 bases at J, with 13 bases between the two ends. The germline CDR1 and CDR2 sequences are SGHRS and YFSETQ. The DNA for the CDR3 is TGCGCCAGCAGCTTGGGACAGACCTCGGTCACCGGGGAGCTGTTTTTT. It is translated as CASSLGQTSVTGELFF.

The V call is TRBV6-5, the J call TRBJ1-2; 11 nucleotides line up with TRBD1. CDR1 is MNHEY and CDR2 is SVGAGI in the germline V gene. The CDR3 runs to 13 residues. V lost 4 bases to trimming and J lost 9 bases; unmatched junction nucleotides: 4. For the CDR3, the DNA is TGTGCCAGCAGTTTCGGGGACAGGGGGAGCTACACCTTC. Translation gives CASSFGDRGSYTF.

This clone was seen only a few times. V and J are TRBV6-1 and TRBJ2-3; the D gene is possibly TRBD1 (5 bases). CDR1 and CDR2 from the germline V gene are MNHNS and SASEGT. The CDR3 totals 15 residues. Trimming cost V 1 base and J 5 bases, with 13 bases left between them. CDR3 region: CASSEGGQMRDTQYF. The CDR3 DNA reads TGTGCCAGCAGTGAAGGCGGACAAATGAGAGATACGCAGTATTTT.

This clone appeared once. The chain recombines TRBV18 with TRBJ1-4; D is perhaps TRBD1 (5 bases). The CDR3 totals 16 residues. The V and J ends lost 6 bases and 3 bases respectively, with 17 bases between them. The germline gives CDR1 KGHSH, CDR2 LQKENI. The CDR3 region has the DNA TGTGCCAGCTCGAGAAGCCTAGGGGTTCCTAATGAAAAACTGTTTTTT. Translated: CASSRSLGVPNEKLFF.

The J gene is TRBJ1-1, the V gene TRBV10-2; 7 nucleotides match TRBD1. The V gene end was trimmed by 4 bases and the J gene end by 3 bases; junction bases not matched to a gene: 2. The CDR3 runs to 13 residues. Germline values: CDR1 WSHSY, CDR2 SAAADI. CDR3 in amino acids: CASSGQGYTEAFF. The CDR3, as DNA: TGCGCCAGCAGTGGACAGGGTTACACTGAAGCTTTCTTT.

The chain carries TRBV5-1 and TRBJ1-3; 7 nucleotides line up with TRBD1. Germline CDR1 is SGHRS and CDR2 is YFSETQ. V gave up 0 bases and J gave up 0 bases; unmatched junction bases: 6. The CDR3 is 17 amino acids. CDR3 region: CASSLEAGGSSGNTIYF. The CDR3 DNA follows: TGCGCCAGCAGCTTGGAGGCAGGGGGTAGCTCTGGAAACACCATATATTTT.

This chain joins TRBV28 and TRBJ2-7, with 11 bases lining up with TRBD2. This CDR3 is 18 amino acids long. The germline V gene has CDR1 MDHEN and CDR2 SYDVKM. Losses at the gene ends were 3 bases for V and 6 bases for J; bases not matched to a gene: 16. The CDR3 DNA reads as TGTGCCAGCAGTTTGGGGTTCACTAGCGGGGGCCCGATGACCGAGCAGTACTTC. Amino acid sequence: CASSLGFTSGGPMTEQYF.

The J gene is TRBJ2-2, the V gene TRBV5-6; tentative D call: TRBD1 (5 bases). Trimming cost V 1 base and J 0 bases, with 10 bases left between them. Germline V CDR1 and CDR2: SGHDT, YYEEEE. CDR3 length equals 16 residues. The CDR3 reads CASSLLGAANTGELFF. The CDR3, as DNA: TGTGCCAGCAGCTTGCTTGGGGCCGCGAACACCGGGGAGCTGTTTTTT.

This clone showed up just a few times. The genes are TRBV5-4 and TRBJ1-4; TRBD1 is a possible D gene (5 bases). This CDR3 is built from 14 residues. Germline CDR1 SGHNT, CDR2 YYREEE (reference sequence). Between the trimmed V and J ends, which lost 4 bases and 7 bases, there was a span of 14 bases. The CDR3 spells CASSPGGDGEKLFF. For the CDR3, the DNA is TGTGCCAGCAGCCCGGGGGGGGACGGTGAAAAACTGTTTTTT.

This clone has just a few counts. This chain connects TRBV9 to TRBJ1-1; 8 nucleotides align to TRBD1. The V gene's germline CDR1 is SGDLS and CDR2 YYNGEE. The CDR3 sequence is 14 residues long. Trimming at V came to 2 bases and at J to 8 bases, leaving 8 bases not matched to a gene. The CDR3 loop is CASSVGTGGGEAFF. CDR3 bases: TGTGCCAGCAGCGTTGGCACAGGGGGTGGAGAAGCTTTCTTT.

This clone occurred once. The V gene is TRBV7-9, the J gene TRBJ1-1; D is possibly TRBD1 (5 bases). CDR3 length: 14 residues. Germline V gives CDR1 SEHNR, CDR2 FQNEAQ (reference sequence). V was clipped by 7 bases and J by 4 bases, with 16 bases between them. The CDR3 spells CASTTGGVGTEAFF. CDR3 nucleotide sequence: TGTGCCAGCACCACTGGGGGGGTTGGCACTGAAGCTTTCTTT. The entire variable domain, with the rest obtained from reference TRBV7-9 and TRBJ1-1, is as follows: DTGVSQNPRHKITKRGQNVTFRCDPISEHNRLYWYRQTLGQGPEFLTYFQNEAQLEKSRLLSDRFSAERPKGSFSTLEIQRTEQGDSAMYLCASTTGGVGTEAFFGQGTRLTVV.

The chain combines TRBV2 with TRBJ2-7; the match to TRBD2 covers 8 bases. Germline CDR1 reads SNHLY; CDR2 reads FYNNEI. This CDR3 is 14 amino acids long. V shed 6 bases, J shed 5 bases, and the junction held 9 bases outside the gene matches. The CDR3 nucleotides read TGTGCCAGCAGCTCGGAAGCGGGGGTGAACGAGCAGTACTTC. Translated: CASSSEAGVNEQYF.

Only a few counts were recorded for this clone. The chain's CDR3 is CASSQQGAIGNTIYF. As DNA, the CDR3 is TGCGCCAGCAGTCAACAGGGGGCTATAGGAAACACCATATATTTT. This sequence joins TRBV4-1 and TRBJ1-3; 9 bases line up with TRBD1. The CDR3 runs to 15 residues. Unmatched junction bases numbered 7, after V lost 6 bases and J lost 4 bases. The germline CDR1 and CDR2 sequences are MGHRA and YSYEKL.

The chain employs TRBV27 and TRBJ2-3; D is perhaps TRBD2 (5 bases). Deletions cut 2 bases from V and 4 bases from J, with 16 bases between. The CDR3 sequence is 16 residues long. Germline assignment: CDR1 MNHEY and CDR2 SMNVEV (reference sequence). DNA for the CDR3: TGTGCCAGCAGTTTAGGTGGTAGCGCCCTCGCAGATACGCAGTATTTT. It yields the protein CASSLGGSALADTQYF.

The chain links TRBV28 to TRBJ1-5; TRBD1 aligns across 8 bases. V lost 3 bases, J lost 6 bases, and 7 bases stayed unmatched. CDR3 length equals 15 residues. Germline V CDR1 and CDR2: MDHEN, SYDVKM. CDR3 residues: CASSLVRGLAQPQHF. CDR3 bases: TGTGCCAGCAGTTTGGTCAGGGGGCTGGCTCAGCCCCAGCATTTT.

The V and J genes are TRBV5-6 and TRBJ2-2; D gene ambiguous. Germline values: CDR1 SGHDT, CDR2 YYEEEE. Deletions cut 5 bases from V and 0 bases from J, with 14 bases between. This CDR3 has 16 amino acids. The CDR3 DNA reads TGTGCCAGCAGTTACTCCGGCCAGGCGAACACCGGGGAGCTGTTTTTT. This translates into CASSYSGQANTGELFF. Based on the CDR3 plus reference TRBV5-6 and TRBJ2-2, the full variable domain is DAGVTQSPTHLIKTRGQQVTLRCSPKSGHDTVSWYQQALGQGPQFIFQYYEEEERQRGNFPDRFSGHQFPNYSSELNVNALLLGDSALYLCASSYSGQANTGELFFGEGSRLTVL.

This clone was counted between two and nine times. The V call is TRBV4-1, the J call TRBJ1-1; D is uncertain. Trimming stripped 3 bases from V and 3 bases from J, with 17 bases between. Germline values: CDR1 MGHRA, CDR2 YSYEKL. The CDR3 totals 16 residues. The CDR3 region is CASSQGRVVRDTEAFF. For the CDR3, the DNA is TGCGCCAGCAGCCAGGGCCGTGTCGTGAGGGACACTGAAGCTTTCTTT.

The chain links TRBV9 to TRBJ2-1; no clear D. Germline CDR1 and CDR2: SGDLS and YYNGEE. Trimming left V 0 bases short and J 0 bases short, with 16 bases between. The CDR3 spans 18 residues. CDR3 sequence: CASSVGRPQQASYNEQFF. The CDR3 DNA follows: TGTGCCAGCAGCGTAGGTAGGCCCCAGCAGGCCTCCTACAATGAGCAGTTCTTC.

The rearrangement links TRBV6-5 to TRBJ2-7; unclear D gene. Trimming left V 5 bases short and J 1 base short, with 9 bases between. The V gene's germline CDR1 is MNHEY and CDR2 SVGAGI. The length of the CDR3 is 13 residues. Here the CDR3 DNA reads TGTGCCAGCAGTCCCTCTGAGTCCTACGAGCAGTACTTC. It codes for CASSPSESYEQYF.